This T cell receptor beta chain was identified during a study of radiation and T cells in renal cell carcinoma. Turning to the study itself: Nephrectomy followed 15 Gy stereotactic body radiation by 4 weeks.

Study-level findings and limits: In blood, top tumor clones expanded by 2 weeks, shrinking by 4.

Generated by immunoSEQ multiplex PCR, the TCRdb table keeps only in-frame clones and is missing some. The sample has under 65,000 clones; about three quarters are singletons. Regarding this clone: Its matching antigen is unknown.

The CDR3 is 15 amino acids. The V gene's germline CDR1 is SGDLS and CDR2 YYNGEE. V lost 0 bases, J lost 8 bases, and 14 bases lay in between. Documented time point: baseline pretreatment blood. Treatment of the sample: 15 Gy SBRT to primary tumor, nephrectomy 4 weeks later. Serial blood draws occurred at baseline and 2 and 4 weeks post-SBRT. Clear cell pathology was present in this patient's renal cell carcinoma. The clonotype comes from a man aged 55 to 70 with renal cell carcinoma. The chain is built from TRBV9 and TRBJ1-4; D perhaps matches TRBD1 (6 bases). The sequenced sample was blood, obtained from a patient whose treatment included radiotherapy and nephrectomy. Here the CDR3 DNA reads TGTGCCAGCAGCGTAGGTGTGGGGGGCGTCGAAAAACTGTTTTTT. It specifies CASSVGVGGVEKLFF.